This record covers a single TCR beta chain. The target antigen is unknown. The assay was immunoSEQ multiplex PCR, and TCRdb's table has in-frame clones only and misses some. Among 65,000 to 95,000 clones listed, around three quarters were seen once. The data stem from a study of T cell repertoires and HLA-DP antigens. From germline, CDR1 is SGHDN and CDR2 FVKESK. CDR3 length: 16 amino acids. Trimming left V 6 bases short and J 4 bases short, with 19 bases between. The rearrangement links TRBV14 to TRBJ2-1, with TRBD2 as a possible D gene (6 bases). Sequenced: CD4+ T cells from PBMCs. The TCR comes from a man between 60 and 75 years old in good health and CMV-seronegative. Here the CDR3 DNA reads TGTGCCAGCAGTCCCCTGGGCGGGGAATTTTACAATGAGCAGTTCTTC. It codes for CASSPLGGEFYNEQFF.